The 20 T cell receptor beta chains below all came from one sample that was sequenced in a study of T cell repertoires in cytomegalovirus infection. From the reads, TCRdb called clonotypes with MiXCR, one entry per CDR3 protein. In the table there are approximately 250,000 distinct CDR3 sequences, roughly 9% of which are singletons. The sequenced sample was PBMCs. These receptors all come from a human donor in good health (CMV status not recorded). Some clones in this sample may be carry-over from other donors' samples.

This clonotype has at least ten counts. The CDR3 sequence: CASSLDRGMGGNTIYF. DNA of the CDR3: TGTGCCAGCAGCTTAGATCGGGGAATGGGCGGAAACACCATATATTTT. This chain links TRBV7-2 with TRBJ1-3; D is undetermined. Germline loops: CDR1 SGHTA, CDR2 FQGNSA. V lost 1 base, J lost 4 bases, and 14 bases lay in between. The length of the CDR3 is 16 residues.

This clonotype was seen ten or more times. The chain carries TRBV7-2 and TRBJ1-2, with TRBD1 identical over 7 bases. Trimming took 1 base from V and 1 from J; bases not matched to a gene: 3. The CDR3 has 15 residues. CDR1 and CDR2 from the germline V gene are SGHTA and FQGNSA. This CDR3 reads CASSLDGTVNYGYTF. The CDR3, as DNA: TGTGCCAGCAGCTTAGACGGGACAGTTAACTATGGCTACACCTTC.

This clonotype was counted ten times or more. The chain links TRBV2 to TRBJ2-1; D not certain. V lost 6 bases and J 7 bases, leaving 13 bases between the germline ends. CDR1 and CDR2 (germline): SNHLY, FYNNEI. This CDR3 is 13 amino acids long. The CDR3: CASRDSRFNEQFF. CDR3 DNA sequence: TGTGCCAGCAGGGATAGCCGCTTTAATGAGCAGTTCTTC. The full variable domain, with the rest looked up from reference TRBV2 and TRBJ2-1, is EPEVTQTPSHQVTQMGQEVILRCVPISNHLYFYWYRQILGQKVEFLVSFYNNEISEKSEIFDDQFSVERPDGSNFTLKIRSTKLEDSAMYFCASRDSRFNEQFFGPGTRLTVL.

In the case of this clonotype: One end of the junction does not line up with germline, which may come from a read error. The chain couples TRBV20-1 to TRBJ2-7; D is perhaps TRBD2 (6 bases). The V gene's germline CDR1 is DFQATT and CDR2 SNEGSKA (reference sequence). The length of the CDR3 is 15 residues. CDR3 sequence: CSASARRLVSHEQYF. CDR3 sequence (DNA): TGCAGTGCTAGTGCGAGGAGACTAGTCTCCCACGAGCAGTACTTC.

This clonotype was picked up many times. The chain uses TRBV7-2 and TRBJ2-7; 7 nucleotides line up with TRBD2. The CDR3 has 19 residues. J gave up 1 base and V 1 base, and 16 bases lay outside the gene matches. The germline CDR1 and CDR2 sequences are SGHTA and FQGNSA. This CDR3 reads CASSLDVGGRWGGSYEQYF. CDR3 DNA: TGTGCCAGCAGCTTAGATGTTGGAGGAAGGTGGGGGGGATCCTACGAGCAGTACTTC.

The chain joins TRBV20-1 to TRBJ2-7, with D unresolved. Germline CDR1 is DFQATT and CDR2 is SNEGSKA (reference sequence). This CDR3 is built from 16 residues. V gave up 5 bases and J gave up 2 bases, with 22 bases separating them. CDR3 in amino acids: CSAVPPTRQSPYEQYF. CDR3 nucleotide sequence: TGCAGTGCTGTGCCCCCCACGAGGCAGAGTCCCTACGAGCAGTACTTC.

The chain recombines TRBV25-1 with TRBJ2-1, with D uncertain. V was pared by 4 bases and J by 8 bases, with 9 bases between. In germline, CDR1 is MGHDK, CDR2 SYGVNS. The CDR3 totals 12 residues. The CDR3 is CASSGVIDEQFF. CDR3 DNA sequence: TGTGCCAGCAGTGGGGTTATCGATGAGCAGTTCTTC. Based on the CDR3 plus reference TRBV25-1 and TRBJ2-1, the full variable domain is EADIYQTPRYLVIGTGKKITLECSQTMGHDKMYWYQQDPGMELHLIHYSYGVNSTEKGDLSSESTVSRIRTEHFPLTLESARPSHTSQYLCASSGVIDEQFFGPGTRLTVL.

The chain uses TRBV14 and TRBJ1-3, with D perhaps TRBD1 (5 bases). The CDR3 totals 17 residues. The ends were cut back, 5 bases at V and 0 bases at J, with 17 bases in the middle. Germline-derived CDR1 and CDR2 are SGHDN and FVKESK. In DNA, the CDR3 is TGTGCCAGCAGCTATCGAAAAGACAGAGACTCTGGAAACACCATATATTTT. This gives the protein CASSYRKDRDSGNTIYF. Full variable domain (rest looked up from reference TRBV14 and TRBJ1-3): EAGVTQFPSHSVIEKGQTVTLRCDPISGHDNLYWYRRVMGKEIKFLLHFVKESKQDESGMPNNRFLAERTGGTYSTLKVQPAELEDSGVYFCASSYRKDRDSGNTIYFGEGSWLTVV.

The rearrangement links TRBV19 to TRBJ2-1; maybe TRBD1 (5 bases). The CDR3 is 15 amino acids. The germline V gene has CDR1 LNHDA and CDR2 SQIVND (reference sequence). V was clipped by 6 bases and J by 0 bases, with 12 bases between them. Here the CDR3 DNA reads TGTGCCAGTAGGACAGACCGAAGCTCCTACAATGAGCAGTTCTTC. It encodes CASRTDRSSYNEQFF.

This clonotype has a single count. This clone may be a read error of a much larger clone one base away. The chain employs TRBV20-1 and TRBJ2-7; no clear D gene. Germline V gene data show CDR1 as DFQATT and CDR2 as SNEGSKA (reference sequence). The CDR3 length is 14 residues. As DNA, the CDR3 is TGCATTGCTAGTGATCAAGGTTTTCTATACGAGCAGTACTTC. It is translated as CIASDQGFLYEQYF.

The V call is TRBV20-1, the J call TRBJ2-5; D possibly corresponds to TRBD1 (6 bases). V was cut by 3 bases and J by 5 bases, with 10 bases left in between. Germline V lookup: CDR1 DFQATT, CDR2 SNEGSKA (reference sequence). This CDR3 has 12 amino acids. The CDR3 DNA reads TGCAGTGCTAGCGGACAGAGGGAGACCCAGTACTTC. It codes for CSASGQRETQYF.

This clonotype was found many times. The chain is built from TRBV5-6 and TRBJ2-3; 9 bases fit TRBD1. The germline V gene has CDR1 SGHDT and CDR2 YYEEEE. This CDR3 comprises 17 residues. J was trimmed by 5 bases and V by 2 bases; bases with no gene match: 12. Written as DNA, the CDR3 is TGTGCCAGCAGCTTCGGGCCGACAGGGGGTACGGAAGATACGCAGTATTTT. Translating it yields CASSFGPTGGTEDTQYF.

This clonotype was picked up many times. The chain employs TRBV7-8 and TRBJ2-7; no clear D gene. V shed 8 bases and J shed 9 bases, with 20 bases lying between them. CDR1 and CDR2 (germline): SGHVS, FQNEAQ. This CDR3 contains 13 residues. DNA of the CDR3: TGTGCCAGCCAACTGGGCGCACGGCAAGGGCAGTACTTC. It is translated as CASQLGARQGQYF.

The J gene is TRBJ2-5, the V gene TRBV27; D not resolved. V was clipped by 9 bases and J by 2 bases, with 25 bases between them. Germline CDR1 and CDR2: MNHEY and SMNVEV (reference sequence). The CDR3 has 17 residues. The CDR3 reads CASTPHGQATKQETQYF. CDR3 sequence (DNA): TGTGCCAGTACTCCCCACGGGCAAGCCACAAAGCAAGAGACCCAGTACTTC.

This clonotype was counted many times. This chain joins TRBV7-2 and TRBJ1-1; D gene ambiguous. This CDR3 comprises 15 residues. Germline lookup yields CDR1 SGHTA and CDR2 FQGNSA. Trimming took off 1 base at V and 3 bases at J, with 12 bases between the two ends. The CDR3 region is CASSLEGAWDTEAFF. The CDR3 DNA is TGTGCCAGCAGCTTAGAGGGTGCTTGGGACACTGAAGCTTTCTTT.

The chain has TRBV3-1 and TRBJ2-5; TRBD2 matches 10 bases. Germline V gives CDR1 LGHDT, CDR2 YNNKEL (reference sequence). V trimming: 4 bases; J trimming: 1 base; junction bases outside the gene matches: 3. CDR3 length: 15 amino acids. The chain's CDR3 is CASSRGLAVQETQYF. In DNA, the CDR3 is TGTGCCAGCAGCCGTGGACTAGCGGTCCAAGAGACCCAGTACTTC.

The chain carries TRBV20-1 and TRBJ2-4, with no clear D. The ends were cut back, 1 base at V and 6 bases at J, with 7 bases in the middle. CDR1 DFQATT and CDR2 SNEGSKA come from the germline V gene (reference sequence). The CDR3 runs 12 residues. In DNA form, the CDR3 reads TGCAGTGCTAGAGGCTTCTCAAACATTCAGTACTTC. This gives the protein CSARGFSNIQYF.

In its sample, this clonotype was seen many times. The rearrangement uses TRBV9 and TRBJ1-2, with 9 bases matching TRBD1. CDR1 and CDR2 (germline): SGDLS, YYNGEE. This CDR3 spans 15 amino acids. Trimming cost V 3 bases and J 2 bases; bases outside gene matches: 5. CDR3 DNA: TGTGCCAGCAGCGGACAGGGACAGGGAAACTATGGCTACACCTTC. Translation: CASSGQGQGNYGYTF.

At least ten counts were recorded for this clonotype. The CDR3 reads CASRNAGGTNYGYTF. CDR3 nucleotide sequence: TGTGCCAGCAGGAACGCGGGGGGTACTAACTATGGCTACACCTTC. The chain carries TRBV6-1 and TRBJ1-2, with D perhaps matching TRBD1 (5 bases). The CDR3 covers 15 residues. The V gene's germline CDR1 is MNHNS and CDR2 SASEGT. Trimming shortened V by 6 bases and J by 0 bases, and 14 bases separated the two germline ends.

This clonotype was observed many times. This chain uses TRBV6-5 with TRBJ2-7; 8 bases agree with TRBD2. V trimming: 0 bases; J trimming: 1 base; junction bases outside the gene matches: 2. There are 15 residues in the CDR3. Germline V lookup: CDR1 MNHEY, CDR2 SVGAGI. CDR3 coding DNA: TGTGCCAGCAGTTACTCGACTAGCGTTTCCTACGAGCAGTACTTC. As protein: CASSYSTSVSYEQYF.